What follows are 28 T cell receptor beta chains derived from one specimen sequenced in a study of molecular identifiers for immune sequencing clone quantification. TCRdb redid the calling of the PCR reads with MiXCR, one entry per CDR3 protein. The repertoire holds 400,000 to 600,000 distinct CDR3 sequences, around 21% seen once, with around 0.84% in the top ten. Sequencing was carried out using naive CD8+ T cells from blood, with Jurkat cell RNA spiked in. Subset here: FACS-sorted CD8+CD4-CCR7+CD45RA+ naive T cells. The receptor set was obtained from a human donor in good health. Some libraries in this study had Jurkat cell RNA spiked in.

This clonotype was recorded many times. The rearrangement links TRBV14 to TRBJ2-3; TRBD2 is a possible D gene (6 bases). The V gene's germline CDR1 is SGHDN and CDR2 FVKESK. Trimming left V 2 bases short and J 2 bases short, with 11 bases between. This CDR3 comprises 15 residues. CDR3 protein: CASSQSGVITDTQYF. The CDR3 coding sequence is TGTGCCAGCAGCCAATCGGGGGTAATCACAGATACGCAGTATTTT.

The table lists this clonotype with many counts. The chain carries TRBV2 and TRBJ2-2; D not resolved. The CDR3 sequence is 13 residues long. Germline assignment: CDR1 SNHLY and CDR2 FYNNEI. V was cut by 7 bases and J by 2 bases, with 8 bases left in between. This CDR3 reads CASIPPNTGELFF. The CDR3 DNA is TGTGCCAGCATTCCTCCTAACACCGGGGAGCTGTTTTTT.

In its sample, this clonotype was seen many times. The genes are TRBV29-1 and TRBJ2-3; 12 bases match TRBD1. Germline trimming cut 3 bases from V and 2 bases from J; bases unmatched to any gene: 15. The germline CDR1 and CDR2 sequences are SQVTM and ANQGSEA. The length of the CDR3 is 19 residues. DNA of the CDR3: TGCAGCGTTGAGGCCCGGGACAGGGGGCGTGAGTCCCCCACAGATACGCAGTATTTT. Translation: CSVEARDRGRESPTDTQYF.

This clonotype has a count of ten or more. The J gene is TRBJ2-5, the V gene TRBV6-6; D remains unclear. CDR1 and CDR2 (germline): MNHNY, SVGAGI (reference sequence). The length of the CDR3 is 12 residues. The V end lost 6 bases, the J end lost 3 bases, and 8 bases lay between the germline ends. CDR3 nucleotides: TGTGCCAGCAGCTCCGAAGAAGAGACCCAGTACTTC. It codes for CASSSEEETQYF.

This clonotype was seen only a few times. This chain links TRBV28 with TRBJ1-1; 9 bases map to TRBD1. Germline values: CDR1 MDHEN, CDR2 SYDVKM. V lost 6 bases to trimming and J lost 5 bases; unmatched junction nucleotides: 7. The CDR3 is 14 amino acids. CDR3 residues: CASRSDRGRTEAFF. For the CDR3, the DNA is TGTGCCAGCAGATCCGACAGGGGGAGGACTGAAGCTTTCTTT.

The chain has TRBV28 and TRBJ2-7, with a weak D call TRBD1 (6 bases). Trimming removed 4 bases from V and 5 bases from J, with 18 bases in between. Germline V CDR1 and CDR2: MDHEN, SYDVKM. The length of the CDR3 is 15 residues. CDR3 residues: CASSSTGTSLHEQYF. In nucleotides, the CDR3 is TGTGCCAGCAGTTCGACAGGCACCTCTCTACACGAGCAGTACTTC.

This clonotype occurred a few times. V gene TRBV7-9 combines with J gene TRBJ1-4; 8 bases agree with TRBD1. V gave up 5 bases and J gave up 7 bases; unmatched junction bases: 9. In germline, CDR1 is SEHNR, CDR2 FQNEAQ (reference sequence). This CDR3 contains 15 residues. The CDR3, as DNA: TGTGCCAGCAGCGCTCGGGACAGGACCTTTGAAAAACTGTTTTTT. Its translation is CASSARDRTFEKLFF.

This clonotype has a count of ten or more. The DNA for the CDR3 is TGCGCCAGCAGCCGGGGGACTAGCGGGGAATACGAATACTTC. Its protein product is CASSRGTSGEYEYF. The V and J genes are TRBV5-1 and TRBJ2-5, with 13 bases lining up with TRBD2. There are 14 residues in the CDR3. Trimming cost V 4 bases and J 14 bases; bases outside gene matches: 11. Germline V gene sequence: CDR1 SGHRS, CDR2 YFSETQ.

As regards this clonotype: This may stem from a read error, because a much larger clone lies one nucleotide away. The chain recombines TRBV9 with TRBJ2-7, with D possibly being TRBD1 or TRBD2 (5 bases each). Between the trimmed V and J ends, which lost 3 bases and 9 bases, there was a span of 16 bases. The CDR3 totals 13 residues. Germline CDR1 and CDR2: SGDLS and YYNGEE. The CDR3 nucleotides read TGTGCCAGCAGCGCCCGCAGCCGGGACGGGCAGTACTTC. It is translated as CASSARSRDGQYF.

This clonotype has only a few counts. The chain has TRBV12-5 and TRBJ2-2, with TRBD2 as a possible D gene (5 bases). Germline CDR1 is LGHNT and CDR2 is FRNRAP. This CDR3 region has 12 residues. Trimming took off 4 bases at V and 7 bases at J, with 7 bases between the two ends. The CDR3 region has the DNA TGTGCTAGTGGTTGGGCGGGCGGGGAGCTGTTTTTT. Amino acids: CASGWAGGELFF.

The gene calls are TRBV6-4 and TRBJ1-4, with 8 nucleotides matching TRBD1. This CDR3 has 15 residues. Looked up from germline, CDR1 is MRHNA and CDR2 is SNTAGT. V lost 5 bases and J lost 8; bases outside the gene matches: 10. CDR3 bases: TGTGCCAGCAGTTTAACTTCCGGGACAGGAGAAAAACTGTTTTTT. Amino acid sequence: CASSLTSGTGEKLFF.

In the case of this clonotype: This sequence may be a read error, since a much larger clone differs from it by one base. The chain is built from TRBV6-2 or TRBV6-3 and TRBJ2-2; a weak D match, TRBD2 (5 bases). The CDR3 is 14 residues long. CDR1 MNHEY and CDR2 SVGEGT come from the germline V gene. Trimming stripped 6 bases from V and 6 bases from J, with 14 bases between. The CDR3 DNA reads TGTGCCAGCAGGCGGGCTGTGAGTTCCGGGGAGCTGTTTTTT. Protein: CASRRAVSSGELFF.

The V call is TRBV20-1, the J call TRBJ2-7; 7 bases are a match to TRBD2. V was clipped by 2 bases and J by 2 bases; unmatched bases: 3. CDR3 length: 13 amino acids. The V gene's germline CDR1 is DFQATT and CDR2 SNEGSKA (reference sequence). CDR3 bases: TGCAGTGCTAGACCCCGGGGGGCCTACGAGCAGTACTTC. It is translated as CSARPRGAYEQYF.

This clonotype was seen at least ten times. The gene calls are TRBV27 and TRBJ2-3; D ambiguous. V was pared by 10 bases and J by 7 bases, with 12 bases between. The CDR3 contains 11 residues. Looked up from germline, CDR1 is MNHEY and CDR2 is SMNVEV (reference sequence). The CDR3 bases are TGTGCCACTACGGACCCGAATACGCAGTATTTT. It specifies CATTDPNTQYF.

The chain employs TRBV19 and TRBJ2-7; D not resolved. Trimming removed 6 bases from V and 1 base from J, with 10 bases in between. This CDR3 has 13 amino acids. Germline V gene sequence: CDR1 LNHDA, CDR2 SQIVND (reference sequence). The CDR3 loop reads CASSPAASYEQYF. CDR3 in DNA: TGTGCCAGTAGCCCGGCAGCATCCTACGAGCAGTACTTC.

The CDR3 sequence is CASSLPMRGGTQYF. In DNA, the CDR3 is TGTGCCAGCAGCTTACCCATGCGAGGGGGGACCCAGTACTTC. The rearrangement joins TRBV7-2 to TRBJ2-5, with D possibly being TRBD1 (6 bases). This CDR3 has 14 amino acids. V was clipped by 2 bases and J by 7 bases, with 14 bases between them. CDR1 and CDR2 (germline): SGHTA, FQGNSA.

This clonotype was seen a few times. The chain links TRBV29-1 to TRBJ2-2; possible D gene TRBD2, 5 bases. Germline values: CDR1 SQVTM, CDR2 ANQGSEA. The CDR3 is made up of 12 amino acids. Trimming cost V 6 bases and J 5 bases, with 10 bases left between them. The CDR3 loop is CSVLPGTGELFF. The CDR3 bases are TGCAGCGTCCTTCCGGGGACCGGGGAGCTGTTTTTT.

This clonotype was recorded a few times. The V call is TRBV6-5, the J call TRBJ1-1; 7 bases map to TRBD1. The CDR3 is 13 amino acids. Germline lookup yields CDR1 MNHEY and CDR2 SVGAGI. V lost 4 bases, J lost 7 bases, and 6 bases stayed unmatched. DNA for the CDR3: TGTGCCAGCAGTTGGCGGACAGGAGATGAAGCTTTCTTT. The encoded protein is CASSWRTGDEAFF.

V usage is TRBV29-1 and J usage is TRBJ2-1; D gene ambiguous. V lost 1 base and J lost 2, with 12 bases in between. Germline CDR1 SQVTM, CDR2 ANQGSEA. This CDR3 has 15 amino acids. The CDR3: CSVEVLGKAYNEQFF. The CDR3 nucleotides read TGCAGCGTTGAAGTTTTAGGGAAGGCCTACAATGAGCAGTTCTTC.

The chain couples TRBV11-3 to TRBJ2-1; 9 nucleotides line up with TRBD1. Trimming cost V 0 bases and J 7 bases; bases outside gene matches: 4. Per germline, CDR1 SGHNT and CDR2 YENEEA. The CDR3 totals 15 residues. In nucleotides, the CDR3 is TGTGCCAGCAGCTTAGAAGGGACAGGGATTAATGAGCAGTTCTTC. Translation gives CASSLEGTGINEQFF.

This clonotype was picked up many times. The chain couples TRBV29-1 to TRBJ2-7, with 7 bases that match TRBD2. Trimming took 4 bases from V and 1 from J; bases not matched to a gene: 4. CDR1 SQVTM and CDR2 ANQGSEA come from the germline V gene. The CDR3 sequence is 13 residues long. The CDR3 loop is CSVVASGSYEQYF. DNA of the CDR3: TGCAGCGTTGTGGCTAGCGGATCCTACGAGCAGTACTTC.

This clonotype was counted a few times. The rearrangement uses TRBV6-5 and TRBJ1-6, with a possible D match to TRBD1 (6 bases). The CDR3 runs to 17 residues. Trimming pared 5 bases from V and 8 bases from J, leaving 22 bases between. Germline V gene lookup returns CDR1 MNHEY and CDR2 SVGAGI. CDR3 coding DNA: TGTGCCAGCAGTCGGGACCGGGGGCAGGCGGCCTATTCACCCCTCCACTTT. It specifies CASSRDRGQAAYSPLHF.

This clonotype was observed at least ten times. The genes are TRBV21-1 and TRBJ2-7; the DNA was not used to check the table's D call, TRBD2. TRBV21-1 is shown as a pseudogene. CDR3 length equals 16 residues. The CDR3: CASSKVLGLTPYEQYF. CDR3 DNA sequence: TGTGCCAGCAGCAAAGTATTGGGACTGACCCCTTACGAGCAGTACTTC.

In the case of this clonotype: A much larger clone is a single base away; this may be a read error. The genes are TRBV30 and TRBJ1-2, with 8 bases lining up with TRBD1. J gave up 6 bases and V 1 base, and 10 bases lay outside the gene matches. Per the germline V gene, CDR1 is GTSNPN and CDR2 is SVGIG (reference sequence). The length of the CDR3 is 15 residues. The CDR3 spells CAWSAGGEWLNGYTF. The CDR3 DNA follows: TGTGCCTGGAGTGCAGGGGGCGAGTGGCTTAATGGCTACACCTTC.

This clonotype was recorded many times. V usage is TRBV5-8 and J usage is TRBJ2-7; possibly TRBD2 for D (5 bases). Germline CDR1 SGHTS, CDR2 YDEGEE. This CDR3 spans 14 amino acids. Trimming stripped 4 bases from V and 7 bases from J, with 18 bases between. CDR3 nucleotide sequence: TGTGCCAGCAGCCCCGGGGAAGGAGCAATAGAGCAGTACTTC. It encodes CASSPGEGAIEQYF. The full variable domain, its missing parts supplied by reference TRBV5-8 and TRBJ2-7, is EAGVTQSPTHLIKTRGQQATLRCSPISGHTSVYWYQQALGLGLQFLLWYDEGEERNRGNFPPRFSGRQFPNYSSELNVNALELEDSALYLCASSPGEGAIEQYFGPGTRLTVT.

Regarding this clonotype: A read error may be the cause here, since a much bigger clone is one base away. The chain links TRBV4-3 to TRBJ1-6; no clear D gene. Germline CDR1 reads LGHNA; CDR2 reads YSLEER. The CDR3 runs 15 residues. The CDR3 DNA is TGCGCCAGCAACCAAGATACAAAGGGCTATTCACCCCTCCACTTT. Its translation is CASNQDTKGYSPLHF.

The genes are TRBV20-1 and TRBJ2-1; weak D call: TRBD1 (5 bases). V lost 5 bases and J lost 6, with 14 bases in between. Per germline, CDR1 DFQATT and CDR2 SNEGSKA (reference sequence). The CDR3 length is 13 residues. The CDR3 protein is CSAFHRTTNEQFF. CDR3 bases: TGCAGTGCTTTCCACCGGACAACCAATGAGCAGTTCTTC.

The V gene is TRBV7-9, the J gene TRBJ2-5, with 9 nucleotides matching TRBD1. This CDR3 is 15 amino acids long. Germline assignment: CDR1 SEHNR and CDR2 FQNEAQ (reference sequence). V lost 5 bases, J lost 5 bases, and 9 bases stayed unmatched. The CDR3 here is CASSDNTGGRETQYF. CDR3 nucleotide sequence: TGTGCCAGCAGCGACAATACAGGGGGCAGGGAGACCCAGTACTTC.